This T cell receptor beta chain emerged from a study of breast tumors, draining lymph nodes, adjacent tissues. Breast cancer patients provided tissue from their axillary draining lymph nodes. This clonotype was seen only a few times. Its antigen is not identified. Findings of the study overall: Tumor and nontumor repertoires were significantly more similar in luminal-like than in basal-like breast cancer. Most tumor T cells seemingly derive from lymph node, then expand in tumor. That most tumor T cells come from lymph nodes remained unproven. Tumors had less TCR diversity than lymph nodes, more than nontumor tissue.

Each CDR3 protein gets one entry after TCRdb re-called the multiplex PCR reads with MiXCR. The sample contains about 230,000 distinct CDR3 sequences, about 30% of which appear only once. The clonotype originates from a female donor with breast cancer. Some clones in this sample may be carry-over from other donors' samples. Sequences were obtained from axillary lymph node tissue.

CDR3 amino acids: CASSRLGGGPTDTQYF. The CDR3 DNA is TGTGCCAGCAGTCGACTTGGGGGGGGACCGACAGATACGCAGTATTTT. The V gene is TRBV6-1, the J gene TRBJ2-3; 7 positions match TRBD2. The V gene end was trimmed by 5 bases and the J gene end by 3 bases; junction bases not matched to a gene: 11. There are 16 residues in the CDR3. Germline V gene lookup returns CDR1 MNHNS and CDR2 SASEGT.